This T cell receptor beta chain was sequenced for a study of T-cell reconstitution after alpha-beta-depleted transplantation in children. The study, taken as a whole, reports: Roughly two months post-transplant, alpha-beta T cells reportedly originated from several hundred graft clones that had expanded. The origin of high day-60 TCRbeta diversity in some patients lay in surviving recipient T cells and thymic progenitors. Newly made T cells mostly supplied T-cell counts and diversity one year after transplant.

Preparation of the TCRbeta library involved a method that used unique molecular identifiers. A single record per CDR3 protein comes from TCRdb applying MiXCR to the PCR reads. This sample yields around 300,000 distinct CDR3 sequences, of which roughly 8.2% are seen a single time; about 8.2% belongs to the top ten. At least ten counts were recorded for this clonotype. The antigen is unknown. Material: peripheral blood, obtained 360 days after TCRalphabeta/CD19-depleted stem cell transplant. This sequence originates from a female patient younger than 10 who had a stem cell transplant for Fanconi anemia, so the T cells may come from the graft donor.

CDR3: CASSLSVLRGSTPLHF. CDR3 nucleotides: TGTGCCAGCAGCTTAAGTGTGCTCAGGGGGTCTACTCCCCTCCACTTT. This rearrangement joins TRBV7-2 to TRBJ1-6; the match to TRBD1 covers 7 bases. V gave up 2 bases and J gave up 13 bases; unmatched junction bases: 14. This CDR3 spans 16 amino acids. CDR1 and CDR2 (germline): SGHTA, FQGNSA.